The 25 T cell receptor beta chains below were found in one sample sequenced in a study of blood T cell repertoires in COVID-19. Generated by immunoSEQ multiplex PCR, the TCRdb table keeps only in-frame clones and is missing some. The sample includes tens of thousands of clones, 82% seen only once; the top ten take around 4%. Sequencing was performed on peripheral blood. These receptors all stem from a woman aged 55-70 years with acute or convalescent COVID-19.

This chain connects TRBV10-1 to TRBJ1-3, with D unclear. Germline lookup yields CDR1 WNHNN and CDR2 SYGVQD (reference sequence). The CDR3 is made up of 15 amino acids. V gave up 3 bases and J gave up 3 bases, with 12 bases separating them. CDR3 DNA sequence: TGCGCCAGCAGTGAAGGCGGTCCGGGTGGAAACACCATATATTTT. This sequence encodes CASSEGGPGGNTIYF.

This clone came up once. The rearrangement uses TRBV6-1 and TRBJ1-6, with D uncertain. Trimming cost V 2 bases and J 4 bases, with 3 bases left between them. CDR1 MNHNS and CDR2 SASEGT come from the germline V gene. The CDR3 is 13 amino acids. CDR3 bases: TGTGCCAGCAGTGAACCGTATAATTCACCCCTCCACTTT. It is translated as CASSEPYNSPLHF.

The chain recombines TRBV7-7 with TRBJ2-3; tentatively, D is TRBD2 (5 bases). CDR1 SSHAT and CDR2 FNYEAQ come from the germline V gene (reference sequence). The germline V and J ends were trimmed by 2 bases and 4 bases, with 7 bases remaining between them. CDR3 length: 13 residues. Here the CDR3 reads CASSLRRSDTQYF. CDR3 coding DNA: TGTGCCAGCAGCTTAAGGAGGTCAGATACGCAGTATTTT.

The V gene is TRBV3-1 (or the pseudogene TRBV3-2), the J gene TRBJ2-4; 7 nucleotides match TRBD1. This CDR3 has 15 amino acids. The V gene's germline CDR1 is LGHDT and CDR2 YNNKEL (reference sequence). With V trimmed by 3 bases and J by 7 bases, 9 bases remained unmatched. The CDR3 sequence: CASSQRQGNFNIQYF. The CDR3 region has the DNA TGTGCCAGCAGCCAGAGACAGGGAAATTTCAACATTCAGTACTTC.

The chain couples TRBV28 to TRBJ1-2, with a tentative D call TRBD1 (5 bases). The V end was cut by 3 bases, the J end by 0 bases, with 29 bases between. Germline V lookup: CDR1 MDHEN, CDR2 SYDVKM. The CDR3 has 21 residues. CDR3 DNA sequence: TGTGCCAGCAGTTTGGGATTCGCCTTTGCGGACATCCCCCGAGCTAACTATGGCTACACCTTC. This gives the protein CASSLGFAFADIPRANYGYTF.

V gene TRBV9 combines with J gene TRBJ1-1, with TRBD1 identical over 7 bases. CDR3 length: 14 residues. Germline V gene sequence: CDR1 SGDLS, CDR2 YYNGEE. J gave up 0 bases and V 2 bases, and 1 base lay outside the gene matches. CDR3 sequence: CASSVGTVNTEAFF. The CDR3 bases are TGTGCCAGCAGCGTCGGGACAGTGAACACTGAAGCTTTCTTT.

The chain carries TRBV28 and TRBJ1-4; 9 nucleotides agree with TRBD1. The CDR3 has 18 amino acids. Trimming took 5 bases from V and 0 from J; bases not matched to a gene: 10. CDR1 and CDR2 (germline): MDHEN, SYDVKM. CDR3 nucleotide sequence: TGTGCCAGCAGTCCGGGACAGGGCCTACTTGCAACTAATGAAAAACTGTTTTTT. Residues: CASSPGQGLLATNEKLFF.

This chain uses TRBV2 with TRBJ1-1, with D uncertain. Trimming pared 6 bases from V and 2 bases from J, leaving 10 bases between. Germline-derived CDR1 and CDR2 are SNHLY and FYNNEI. The CDR3 loop spans 13 amino acids. The CDR3 sequence is CASSPPVNTEAFF. DNA for the CDR3: TGTGCCAGCAGCCCCCCAGTTAACACTGAAGCTTTCTTT. The full variable domain, rest sourced from reference TRBV2 and TRBJ1-1, is EPEVTQTPSHQVTQMGQEVILRCVPISNHLYFYWYRQILGQKVEFLVSFYNNEISEKSEIFDDQFSVERPDGSNFTLKIRSTKLEDSAMYFCASSPPVNTEAFFGQGTRLTVV.

CDR3 DNA sequence: TGTGCCAGCAGTTTACTCACGAACACTGAAGCTTTCTTT. It yields the protein CASSLLTNTEAFF. This chain joins TRBV6-5 and TRBJ1-1, with D unresolved. This CDR3 spans 13 amino acids. V dropped 4 bases and J dropped 1 base, with 7 bases sitting between them. Per germline, CDR1 MNHEY and CDR2 SVGAGI.

This clone was detected only once. The rearrangement uses TRBV2 and TRBJ1-1, with D possibly matching TRBD1 (5 bases). V dropped 10 bases and J dropped 4 bases, with 16 bases sitting between them. CDR1 and CDR2 from the germline V gene are SNHLY and FYNNEI. This CDR3 comprises 13 residues. The CDR3 is CATRWAGPTEAFF. The DNA for the CDR3 is TGTGCCACCCGGTGGGCAGGGCCCACTGAAGCTTTCTTT. Full variable domain (remainder filled in from reference TRBV2 and TRBJ1-1): EPEVTQTPSHQVTQMGQEVILRCVPISNHLYFYWYRQILGQKVEFLVSFYNNEISEKSEIFDDQFSVERPDGSNFTLKIRSTKLEDSAMYFCATRWAGPTEAFFGQGTRLTVV.

This chain joins TRBV19 and TRBJ1-5; D perhaps matches TRBD1 (6 bases). The CDR3 totals 13 residues. Germline assignment: CDR1 LNHDA and CDR2 SQIVND (reference sequence). V was clipped by 9 bases and J by 5 bases, with 14 bases between them. CDR3 coding DNA: TGTGCCAGCGCCGGGACACAGTATCAGCCCCAGCATTTT. Protein product: CASAGTQYQPQHF.

The J gene is TRBJ2-7, the V gene TRBV2; TRBD2 matches at 9 bases. The J segment lost 3 bases and the V segment lost 3 bases, leaving 6 bases of the junction unmatched. This CDR3 has 15 amino acids. Germline V gene data show CDR1 as SNHLY and CDR2 as FYNNEI. The CDR3 sequence: CASSEWETSGYEQYF. CDR3 in DNA: TGTGCCAGCAGTGAGTGGGAGACTAGCGGCTACGAGCAGTACTTC.

This clone was counted once. The chain carries TRBV5-6 and TRBJ1-1; D unclear. CDR3 length: 13 residues. Germline CDR1 SGHDT, CDR2 YYEEEE. Trimming cost V 0 bases and J 1 base, with 4 bases left between them. The CDR3 loop is CASSLAGNTEAFF. As DNA, the CDR3 is TGTGCCAGCAGCTTGGCCGGGAACACTGAAGCTTTCTTT.

V and J are TRBV25-1 and TRBJ1-4; a possible D gene is TRBD1 (5 bases). The CDR3 contains 13 residues. Trimming pared 10 bases from V and 2 bases from J, leaving 11 bases between. Germline CDR1 MGHDK, CDR2 SYGVNS. As DNA, the CDR3 is TGTGCCACGCAGCGGGGGACTAATGAAAAACTGTTTTTT. It is translated as CATQRGTNEKLFF.

The chain links TRBV6-2 or TRBV6-3 to TRBJ2-1; 8 nucleotides line up with TRBD1. Germline CDR1 reads MNHEY; CDR2 reads SVGEGT. Trimming cost V 2 bases and J 8 bases; bases outside gene matches: 20. This CDR3 is built from 19 residues. CDR3 coding DNA: TGTGCCAGCAGTTACCCAACCGCCGACGGAGCCAGGGGGCCTGATGAGCAGTTCTTC. This codes for CASSYPTADGARGPDEQFF.

This chain uses TRBV5-6 with TRBJ1-5; D perhaps matches TRBD1 (5 bases). This CDR3 has 15 amino acids. The germline V gene encodes CDR1 SGHDT and CDR2 YYEEEE. The germline V and J ends were trimmed by 0 bases and 3 bases, with 10 bases remaining between them. The DNA for the CDR3 is TGTGCCAGCAGCTTGGACGGCAGGGCCAATCAGCCCCAGCATTTT. Protein sequence: CASSLDGRANQPQHF.

The chain links TRBV3-1 (or the pseudogene TRBV3-2) to TRBJ2-2, with a tentative D call TRBD1 (6 bases). The CDR3 spans 16 residues. Trimming took off 5 bases at V and 2 bases at J, with 15 bases between the two ends. Germline loops: CDR1 LGHDT, CDR2 YNNKEL (reference sequence). The CDR3 spells CASSSSGQINTGELFF. CDR3 DNA: TGTGCCAGCAGCTCCTCTGGACAGATTAACACCGGGGAGCTGTTTTTT.

V and J are TRBV12-3 or TRBV12-4 and TRBJ2-4, with D possibly TRBD2 on 6 matching bases. The length of the CDR3 is 13 residues. Trimming took off 6 bases at V and 7 bases at J, with 13 bases between the two ends. CDR3 DNA sequence: TGTGCCAGCAGGTCAGGACGGGGGAACATTCAGTACTTC. This gives the protein CASRSGRGNIQYF.

The gene calls are TRBV12-3 or TRBV12-4 and TRBJ2-1; TRBD1 is a possible D gene (7 bases). Trimming removed 7 bases at V and 10 bases at J, with 17 bases between. The CDR3 is 13 amino acids. The CDR3 nucleotides read TGTGCCAGCACCCAGACAGGGACTGGGGAGCAGTTCTTC. Translating it yields CASTQTGTGEQFF.

V usage is TRBV2 and J usage is TRBJ2-1; D gene uncertain. V was pared by 4 bases and J by 2 bases, with 6 bases between. The CDR3 sequence is 13 residues long. Germline CDR1 and CDR2: SNHLY and FYNNEI. The CDR3 here is CASSATAYNEQFF. CDR3 nucleotide sequence: TGTGCCAGCAGTGCTACAGCCTACAATGAGCAGTTCTTC.

This rearrangement joins TRBV10-3 to TRBJ2-5, with 8 bases identical to TRBD2. CDR1 is ENHRY and CDR2 is SYGVKD in the germline V gene. With V trimmed by 4 bases and J by 1 base, 20 bases remained unmatched. The CDR3 sequence is 20 residues long. The CDR3 region has the DNA TGTGCCATCAGTGGGTCTCAAGCGGGAGATCCTAGGCCAATCCAAGAGACCCAGTACTTC. It codes for CAISGSQAGDPRPIQETQYF.

V is TRBV29-1 and J is TRBJ1-1; D is unclear. The ends were cut back, 6 bases at V and 4 bases at J, with 9 bases in the middle. The CDR3 sequence is 11 residues long. The germline gives CDR1 SQVTM, CDR2 ANQGSEA. CDR3 nucleotide sequence: TGCAGCGTCAGACTGACCACTGAAGCTTTCTTT. Translated, it gives CSVRLTTEAFF.

V usage is TRBV2 and J usage is TRBJ1-1; maybe TRBD1 (6 bases). Trimming cost V 5 bases and J 4 bases, with 20 bases left between them. CDR3 length: 16 amino acids. The V gene's germline CDR1 is SNHLY and CDR2 FYNNEI. DNA for the CDR3: TGTGCCAGCAGTCGTAGCCCGACAGGTATCGGCACTGAAGCTTTCTTT. It translates to CASSRSPTGIGTEAFF.

V gene TRBV2 combines with J gene TRBJ2-3, with TRBD2 matching over 9 bases. V shed 10 bases, J shed 3 bases, and the junction held 11 bases outside the gene matches. This CDR3 spans 15 amino acids. Germline CDR1 reads SNHLY; CDR2 reads FYNNEI. Written as DNA, the CDR3 is TGTGCCACCCACCTGGCGGGAGGGACTACAGATACGCAGTATTTT. Translation: CATHLAGGTTDTQYF.

The chain has TRBV6-5 and TRBJ1-4, with D unclear. The CDR3 consists of 14 residues. Trimming shortened V by 0 bases and J by 4 bases, and 6 bases separated the two germline ends. Germline values: CDR1 MNHEY, CDR2 SVGAGI. The CDR3 nucleotides are TGTGCCAGCAGTTACTCTGAGCTTAATGAAAAACTGTTTTTT. Protein sequence: CASSYSELNEKLFF.